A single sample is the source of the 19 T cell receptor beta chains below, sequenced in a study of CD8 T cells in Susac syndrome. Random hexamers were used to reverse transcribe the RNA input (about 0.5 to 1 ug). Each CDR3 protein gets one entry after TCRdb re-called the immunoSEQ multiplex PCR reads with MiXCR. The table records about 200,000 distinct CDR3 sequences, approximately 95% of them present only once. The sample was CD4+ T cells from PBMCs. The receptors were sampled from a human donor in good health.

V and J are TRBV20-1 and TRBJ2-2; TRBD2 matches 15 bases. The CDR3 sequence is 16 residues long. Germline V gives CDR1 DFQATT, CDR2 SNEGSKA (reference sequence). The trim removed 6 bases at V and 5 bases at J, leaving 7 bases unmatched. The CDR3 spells CSARTSGGARTGELFF. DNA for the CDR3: TGCAGTGCCAGGACTAGCGGGGGGGCGAGGACCGGGGAGCTGTTTTTT.

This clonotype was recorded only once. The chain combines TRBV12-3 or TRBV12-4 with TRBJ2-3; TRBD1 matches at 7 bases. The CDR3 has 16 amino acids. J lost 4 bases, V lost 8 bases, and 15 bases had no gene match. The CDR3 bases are TGTGCCAGCGCCAAAAGGGGGCGACAGTTTTCAGATACGCAGTATTTT. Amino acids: CASAKRGRQFSDTQYF.

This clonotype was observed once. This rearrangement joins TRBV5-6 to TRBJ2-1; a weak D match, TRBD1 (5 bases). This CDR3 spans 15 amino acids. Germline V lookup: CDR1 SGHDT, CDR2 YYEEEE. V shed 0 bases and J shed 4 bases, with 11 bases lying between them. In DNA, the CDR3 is TGTGCCAGCAGCTTGGGGACATCAACGTACAATGAGCAGTTCTTC. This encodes CASSLGTSTYNEQFF.

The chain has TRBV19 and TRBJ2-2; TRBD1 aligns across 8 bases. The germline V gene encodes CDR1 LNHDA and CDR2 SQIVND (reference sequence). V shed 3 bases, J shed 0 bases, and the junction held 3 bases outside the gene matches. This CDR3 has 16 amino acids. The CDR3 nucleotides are TGTGCCAGTAGTATGGGGACAGGCGCGAACACCGGGGAGCTGTTTTTT. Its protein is CASSMGTGANTGELFF. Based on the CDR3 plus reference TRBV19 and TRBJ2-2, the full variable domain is DGGITQSPKYLFRKEGQNVTLSCEQNLNHDAMYWYRQDPGQGLRLIYYSQIVNDFQKGDIAEGYSVSREKKESFPLTVTSAQKNPTAFYLCASSMGTGANTGELFFGEGSRLTVL.

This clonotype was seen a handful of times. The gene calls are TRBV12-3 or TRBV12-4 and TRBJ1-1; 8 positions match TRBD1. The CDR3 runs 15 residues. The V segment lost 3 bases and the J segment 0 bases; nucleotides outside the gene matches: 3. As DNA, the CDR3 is TGTGCCAGCAGTTTGACAGGGGCGTTGAACACTGAAGCTTTCTTT. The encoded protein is CASSLTGALNTEAFF.

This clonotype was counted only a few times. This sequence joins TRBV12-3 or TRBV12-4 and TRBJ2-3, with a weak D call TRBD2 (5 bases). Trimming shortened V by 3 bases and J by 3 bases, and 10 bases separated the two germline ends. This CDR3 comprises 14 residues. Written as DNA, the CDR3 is TGTGCCAGCAGTTTGGTGGCGGGTACAGATACGCAGTATTTT. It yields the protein CASSLVAGTDTQYF.

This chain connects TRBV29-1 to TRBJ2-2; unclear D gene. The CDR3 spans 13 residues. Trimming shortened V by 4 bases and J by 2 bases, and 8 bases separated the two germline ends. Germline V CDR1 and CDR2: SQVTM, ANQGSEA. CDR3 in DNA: TGCAGCGTTGGTCAGACAAACACCGGGGAGCTGTTTTTT. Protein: CSVGQTNTGELFF.

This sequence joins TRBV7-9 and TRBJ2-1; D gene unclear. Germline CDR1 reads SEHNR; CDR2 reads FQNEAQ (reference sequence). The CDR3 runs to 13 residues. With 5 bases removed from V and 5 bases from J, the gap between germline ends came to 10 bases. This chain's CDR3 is CASSPRQDNEQFF. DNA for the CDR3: TGTGCCAGCAGCCCCCGACAAGACAATGAGCAGTTCTTC. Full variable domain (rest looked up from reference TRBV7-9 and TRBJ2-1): DTGVSQNPRHKITKRGQNVTFRCDPISEHNRLYWYRQTLGQGPEFLTYFQNEAQLEKSRLLSDRFSAERPKGSFSTLEIQRTEQGDSAMYLCASSPRQDNEQFFGPGTRLTVL.

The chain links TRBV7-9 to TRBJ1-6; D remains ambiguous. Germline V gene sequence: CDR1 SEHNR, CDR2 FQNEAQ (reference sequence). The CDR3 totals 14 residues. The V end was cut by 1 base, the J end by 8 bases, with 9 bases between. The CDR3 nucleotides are TGTGCCAGCAGCTTAGGCCTGGTGGATTCACCCCTCCACTTT. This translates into CASSLGLVDSPLHF.

The CDR3, as DNA: TGTGCCAGCACGCAGGCCCTCTATGGCTACACCTTC. This sequence encodes CASTQALYGYTF. V is TRBV28 and J is TRBJ1-2; D remains ambiguous. CDR3 size: 12 residues. V lost 7 bases, J lost 4 bases, and 10 bases lay in between. Looked up from germline, CDR1 is MDHEN and CDR2 is SYDVKM.

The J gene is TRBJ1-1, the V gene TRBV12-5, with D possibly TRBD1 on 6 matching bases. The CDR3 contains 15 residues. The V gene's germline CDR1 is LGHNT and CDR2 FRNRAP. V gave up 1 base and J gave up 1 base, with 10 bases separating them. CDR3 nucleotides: TGTGCTAGTGGTTTGGCAACGACAGGGAACACTGAAGCTTTCTTT. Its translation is CASGLATTGNTEAFF.

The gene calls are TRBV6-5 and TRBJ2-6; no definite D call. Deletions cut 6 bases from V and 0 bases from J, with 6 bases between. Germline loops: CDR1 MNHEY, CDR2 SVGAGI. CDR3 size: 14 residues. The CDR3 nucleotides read TGTGCCAGCAGCCCAGGCTCTGGGGCCAACGTCCTGACTTTC. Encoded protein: CASSPGSGANVLTF.

The CDR3 protein is CSVDTAGGPVEQFF. CDR3 nucleotide sequence: TGCAGCGTCGATACGGCGGGGGGGCCCGTTGAGCAGTTCTTC. The V and J genes are TRBV29-1 and TRBJ2-1; 9 positions match TRBD2. V was pared by 6 bases and J by 9 bases, with 12 bases of the junction left unmatched. Germline V gene sequence: CDR1 SQVTM, CDR2 ANQGSEA. The CDR3 has 14 amino acids.

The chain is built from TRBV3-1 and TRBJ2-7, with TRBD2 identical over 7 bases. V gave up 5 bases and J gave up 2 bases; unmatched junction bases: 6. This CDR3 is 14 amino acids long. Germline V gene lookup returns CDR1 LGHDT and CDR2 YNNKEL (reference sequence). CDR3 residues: CASSFRLATYEQYF. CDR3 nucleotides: TGTGCCAGCAGCTTCCGACTAGCCACCTACGAGCAGTACTTC.

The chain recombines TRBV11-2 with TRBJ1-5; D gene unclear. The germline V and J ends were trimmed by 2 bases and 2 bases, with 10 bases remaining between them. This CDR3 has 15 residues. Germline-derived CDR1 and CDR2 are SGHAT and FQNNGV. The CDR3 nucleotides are TGTGCCAGCAGCTTAAGGCACGCGGGCAATCAGCCCCAGCATTTT. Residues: CASSLRHAGNQPQHF.

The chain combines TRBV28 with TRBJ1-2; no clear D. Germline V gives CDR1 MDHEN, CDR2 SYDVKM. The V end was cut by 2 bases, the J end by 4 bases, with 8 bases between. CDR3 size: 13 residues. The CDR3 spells CASSLTGSYGYTF. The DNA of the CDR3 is TGTGCCAGCAGTTTAACGGGGTCCTATGGCTACACCTTC.

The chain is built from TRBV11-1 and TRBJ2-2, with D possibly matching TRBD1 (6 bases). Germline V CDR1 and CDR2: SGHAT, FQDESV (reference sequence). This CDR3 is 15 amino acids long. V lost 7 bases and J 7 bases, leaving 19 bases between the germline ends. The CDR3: CASTLGTGINGELFF. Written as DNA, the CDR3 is TGTGCCAGCACCCTTGGCACAGGGATTAACGGGGAGCTGTTTTTT.

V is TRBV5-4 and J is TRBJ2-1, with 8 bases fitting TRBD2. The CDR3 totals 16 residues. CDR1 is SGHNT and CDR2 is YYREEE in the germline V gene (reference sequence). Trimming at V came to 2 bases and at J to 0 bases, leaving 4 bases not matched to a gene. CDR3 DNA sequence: TGTGCCAGCAGCTTAGGCGGGGGGAACTCCTACAATGAGCAGTTCTTC. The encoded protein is CASSLGGGNSYNEQFF.

CDR3 nucleotides: TGTGCCAGCCGCGGAGGGAAAACACCCTGGGACGAGCAGTACGTC. This gives the protein CASRGGKTPWDEQYV. The V and J genes are TRBV5-6 and TRBJ2-7, with D possibly TRBD2 on 6 matching bases. Germline CDR1 and CDR2: SGHDT and YYEEEE. The CDR3 is 15 residues long. The ends were cut back, 7 bases at V and 5 bases at J, with 22 bases in the middle.